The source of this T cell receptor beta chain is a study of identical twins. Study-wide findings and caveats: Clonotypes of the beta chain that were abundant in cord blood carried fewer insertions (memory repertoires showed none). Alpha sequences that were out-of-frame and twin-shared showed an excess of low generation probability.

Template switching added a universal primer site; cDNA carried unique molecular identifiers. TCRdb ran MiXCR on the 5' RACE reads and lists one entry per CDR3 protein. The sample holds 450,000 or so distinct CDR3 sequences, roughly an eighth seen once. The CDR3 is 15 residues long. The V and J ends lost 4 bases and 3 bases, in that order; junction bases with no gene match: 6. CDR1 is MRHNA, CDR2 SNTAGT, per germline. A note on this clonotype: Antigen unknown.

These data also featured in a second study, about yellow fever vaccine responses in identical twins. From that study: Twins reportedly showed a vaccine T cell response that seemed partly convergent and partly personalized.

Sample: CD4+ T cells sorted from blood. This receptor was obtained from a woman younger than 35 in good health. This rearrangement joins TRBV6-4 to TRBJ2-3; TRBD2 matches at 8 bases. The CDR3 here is CASSVSGGPTDTQYF. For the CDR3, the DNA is TGTGCCAGCAGTGTTTCGGGGGGGCCGACAGATACGCAGTATTTT.